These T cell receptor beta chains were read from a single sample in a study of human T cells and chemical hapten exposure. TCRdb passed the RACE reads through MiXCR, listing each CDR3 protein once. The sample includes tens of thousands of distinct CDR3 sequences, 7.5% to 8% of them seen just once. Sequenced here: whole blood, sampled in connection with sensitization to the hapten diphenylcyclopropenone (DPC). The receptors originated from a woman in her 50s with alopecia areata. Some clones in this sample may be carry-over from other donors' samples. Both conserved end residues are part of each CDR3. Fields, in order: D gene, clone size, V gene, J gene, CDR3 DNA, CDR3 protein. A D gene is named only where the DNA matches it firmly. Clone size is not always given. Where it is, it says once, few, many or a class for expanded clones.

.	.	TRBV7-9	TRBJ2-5	TGTGCCAGCAGCTTAGTTGGCAGCATAAAGACCCAGTACTTC	CASSLVGSIKTQYF
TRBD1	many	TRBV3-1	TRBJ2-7	TGTGCCAGCGGCCGACAGGGGTCCTACGAGCAGTACTTC	CASGRQGSYEQYF
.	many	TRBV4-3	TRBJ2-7	TGCGCCAGCAGCCAAGAGAGGTCCTACGAGCAGTACTTC	CASSQERSYEQYF
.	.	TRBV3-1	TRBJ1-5	TGTGCCAGCAGCCAAGAAGCAGGGAGCAATCAGCCCCAGCATTTT	CASSQEAGSNQPQHF
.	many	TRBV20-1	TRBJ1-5	TGCAGTGCTAGAGATCCGGGGGGCGCAGACCAGCCCCAGCATTTT	CSARDPGGADQPQHF
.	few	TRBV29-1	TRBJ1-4	TGCAGCGTTGTAGGACCGCCTAATGAAAAACTGTTTTTT	CSVVGPPNEKLFF
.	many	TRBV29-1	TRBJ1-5	TGCAGCGTTGCACAGAATAGCAATCAGCCCCAGCATTTT	CSVAQNSNQPQHF
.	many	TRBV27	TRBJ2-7	TGTGCCAGCAGTTTAAAAGGGGGTGGAGTCTACGAGCAGTACTTC	CASSLKGGGVYEQYF
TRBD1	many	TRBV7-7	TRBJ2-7	TGTGCTAGCAGCGAGGGGACAGGCCCGACCTACGAGCAGTACTTC	CASSEGTGPTYEQYF
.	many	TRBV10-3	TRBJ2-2	TGTGCCATCAGTGTTTACAGCACCGGGGAGCTGTTTTTT	CAISVYSTGELFF
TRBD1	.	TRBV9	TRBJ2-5	TGTGCCAGCAGCCCTCGACAGGGTAAAGAGACCCAGTACTTC	CASSPRQGKETQYF
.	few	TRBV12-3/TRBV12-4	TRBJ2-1	TGTGCCAGCAGCGCCGGGACCCCGGCCAATGAGCAGTTCTTC	CASSAGTPANEQFF
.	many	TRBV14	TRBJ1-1	TGTGCCAGCAGCCTGTGGGAGAACACTGAAGCTTTCTTT	CASSLWENTEAFF
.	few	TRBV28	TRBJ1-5	TGTGCCAGCACGGCAATTGGCGACCAGCCCCAGCATTTT	CASTAIGDQPQHF
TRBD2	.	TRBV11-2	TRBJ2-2	TGTGCCAGCAGTTTAGGACTAGCGGCCGGGGAGCTGTTTTTT	CASSLGLAAGELFF
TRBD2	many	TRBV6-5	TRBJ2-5	TGTGCCAGCAGTTTCCAGAACAGAGCGGGGGAGACCCAGTACTTC	CASSFQNRAGETQYF
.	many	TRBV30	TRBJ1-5	TGTGCCTGGAGTGTAACCCAGATCCCAAATCAGCCCCAGCATTTT	CAWSVTQIPNQPQHF
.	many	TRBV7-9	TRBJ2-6	TGTGCCAGCAGCTCCCAGGGCGCTGGGGCCAACGTCCTGACTTTC	CASSSQGAGANVLTF
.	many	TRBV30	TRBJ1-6	TGTGCCTGGAGTGTACTAAGGTCCGCCACCCTCCACTTT	CAWSVLRSATLHF
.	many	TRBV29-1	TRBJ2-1	TGCAGCGTTGGGGGGTTATACAATGAGCAGTTCTTC	CSVGGLYNEQFF
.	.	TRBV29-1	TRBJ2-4	TGCAGCGCTGAGCTGGCCAAAAACATTCAGTACTTC	CSAELAKNIQYF
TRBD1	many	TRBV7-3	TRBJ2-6	TGTGCCAGCCGAGGGGGCAGTATTAGTGGCTCTGGGGCCAACGTCCTGACTTTC	CASRGGSISGSGANVLTF
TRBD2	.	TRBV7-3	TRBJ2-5	TGTGCCAGCAGCCCAGCGGGACCGGATGAGACCCAGTACTTC	CASSPAGPDETQYF
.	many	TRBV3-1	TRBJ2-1	TGTGCCAGCAGCCAAGATCCAGTTAGGTATTACAATGAGCAGTTCTTC	CASSQDPVRYYNEQFF
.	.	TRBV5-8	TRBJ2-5	TGTGCCAGCAGCTTGGTGGGGGTACAAGAGACCCAGTACTTC	CASSLVGVQETQYF
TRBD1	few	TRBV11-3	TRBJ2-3	TGTGCCAGCAGCTTACAGAGCGACAGGGGATTGGATTTT	CASSLQSDRGLDF
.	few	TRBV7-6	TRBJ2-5	TGTGCCAGCAGCTTAGGTACAGCCCAGGGGACCCAGTACTTC	CASSLGTAQGTQYF
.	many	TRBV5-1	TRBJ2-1	TGCGCCAGCAGCTTGCAGGGCAATGAGCAGTTCTTC	CASSLQGNEQFF
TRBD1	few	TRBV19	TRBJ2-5	TGTGCCAGTAGTCTCGACAGGGGAATTGAAGAGACCCAGTACTTC	CASSLDRGIEETQYF
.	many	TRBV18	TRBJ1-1	TGTGCCAGCTCACCACCGGGACCAATCATGAACACTGAAGCTTTCTTT	CASSPPGPIMNTEAFF
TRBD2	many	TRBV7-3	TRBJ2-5	TGTGCCAGCAGCGCTGGGGGTCTAGCGGGAGTAGAGACCCAGTACTTC	CASSAGGLAGVETQYF
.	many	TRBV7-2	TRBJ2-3	TGTGCCAGCAGCCAGGGCGATACGCAGTATTTT	CASSQGDTQYF
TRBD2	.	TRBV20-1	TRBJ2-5	TGCAGTGCTTCTGGACTAGCGGCCCAAGAGACCCAGTACTTC	CSASGLAAQETQYF
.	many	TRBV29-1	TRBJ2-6	TGCAGCGTGCGGACACAACCCAACGTCCTGACTTTC	CSVRTQPNVLTF
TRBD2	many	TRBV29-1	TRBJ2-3	TGCAGCGGCGCCGGGACTAGGTCGGCAGATACGCAGTATTTT	CSGAGTRSADTQYF
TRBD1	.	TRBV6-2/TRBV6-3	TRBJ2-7	TGTGCCAGCAGCCGACAGGGGGTCACCTACGAGCAGTACTTC	CASSRQGVTYEQYF
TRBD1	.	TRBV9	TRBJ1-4	TGTGCCAGCAGCTTTGGGACAGGGGAGGAAAAACTGTTTTTT	CASSFGTGEEKLFF
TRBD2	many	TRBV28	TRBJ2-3	TGTGCCAGCAGTTTCTGGCTAGCGGGAGCCGGAGATACGCAGTATTTT	CASSFWLAGAGDTQYF
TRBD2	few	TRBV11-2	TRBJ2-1	TGTGCCAGCAGCTTAGCGGGGACTAGCCGACACAATGAGCAGTTCTTC	CASSLAGTSRHNEQFF
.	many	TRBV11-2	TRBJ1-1	TGTGCCAGCAGCTTAGGGACAGTGAAGACTGAAGCTTTCTTT	CASSLGTVKTEAFF
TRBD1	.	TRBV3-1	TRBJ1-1	TGTGCCAGCAGCCAAACATCCGGGACAGGCAACACTGAAGCTTTCTTT	CASSQTSGTGNTEAFF
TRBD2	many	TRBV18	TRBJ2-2	TGTGCCAGCTCACCCTTAGCGGGAGGAGAGACCGGGGAGCTGTTTTTT	CASSPLAGGETGELFF
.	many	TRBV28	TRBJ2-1	TGTGCCAGCATAGGGGGATGGACGGGAAATGAGCAGTTCTTC	CASIGGWTGNEQFF
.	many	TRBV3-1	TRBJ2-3	TGTGCCAGCAGCCAAGAGGCAGGGACTAGCACAGATACGCAGTATTTT	CASSQEAGTSTDTQYF
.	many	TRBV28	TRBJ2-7	TGTGCCAGCAGTTTAACGAGATCCGAGCAGTACTTC	CASSLTRSEQYF
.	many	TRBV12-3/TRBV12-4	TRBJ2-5	TGTGCCAGCAGTTCCCGACGGTCCCAAGGGGCCCAGTACTTC	CASSSRRSQGAQYF
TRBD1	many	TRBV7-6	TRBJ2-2	TGTGCCAGCAGCTTGCGGACAGGGGGCCCCGGGGAGCTGTTTTTT	CASSLRTGGPGELFF